This is a list of T cell receptor beta chains from one sample in a study of control samples from healthy donors and cancer patients. Some clones are missing from TCRdb's copy, which holds only in-frame ones; the method was immunoSEQ multiplex PCR. The data hold 50,000 to 55,000 clones, with roughly 90% observed a single time. Specimen: PBMCs. The receptors derive from a man aged 35 to 55 with colorectal cancer. Both conserved end residues are part of each CDR3. The D gene is left open where the match is weak. Clone size appears in some rows only: once, few, many, or a class for an expanded clone.

d_call: .
v_call: TRBV4-3
clone_size: .
j_call: TRBJ1-2
cdr3_nt: TGCGCCAGCAGCCGCGACCCGGGACCGAATAACTATGGCTACACCTTC
cdr3_aa: CASSRDPGPNNYGYTF

d_call: TRBD1
v_call: TRBV10-3
clone_size: .
j_call: TRBJ2-7
cdr3_nt: TGTGCCATCAGTCCCGTCGACAGGGCCCACGAGCAGTACTTC
cdr3_aa: CAISPVDRAHEQYF

d_call: TRBD2
v_call: TRBV5-6
clone_size: .
j_call: TRBJ2-2
cdr3_nt: TGTGCCAGCAGCGGAAGACTAGCGGGGGAGCTGTTTTTT
cdr3_aa: CASSGRLAGELFF

d_call: .
v_call: TRBV9
clone_size: .
j_call: TRBJ2-2
cdr3_nt: TGTGCCAGCAGCGTAGGTTCAGGACCCACCGGGGAGCTGTTTTTT
cdr3_aa: CASSVGSGPTGELFF

d_call: TRBD2
v_call: TRBV4-3
clone_size: .
j_call: TRBJ2-1
cdr3_nt: TGCGCCAGCAGCCAAGATCTTAGGACTAGCGGGAAAAATGAGCAGTTCTTC
cdr3_aa: CASSQDLRTSGKNEQFF

d_call: TRBD1
v_call: TRBV28
clone_size: .
j_call: TRBJ1-2
cdr3_nt: TGTGCCAGCAGTTTAGTACAGGGGGGCTATGGCTACACCTTC
cdr3_aa: CASSLVQGGYGYTF

d_call: .
v_call: TRBV2
clone_size: .
j_call: TRBJ1-6
cdr3_nt: TGTGCCAGCAGTGACTTAGGGGCCAGAAATTCACCCCTCCACTTT
cdr3_aa: CASSDLGARNSPLHF

d_call: .
v_call: TRBV10-1
clone_size: .
j_call: TRBJ2-1
cdr3_nt: TGCGCCAGCAGTGAGTCGGACGGCTGGGCGTTCTTC
cdr3_aa: CASSESDGWAFF

d_call: .
v_call: TRBV3-1/TRBV3-2
clone_size: .
j_call: TRBJ1-1
cdr3_nt: TGTGCCAGCAGCGCAAGACCTCGGAACACTGAAGCTTTCTTT
cdr3_aa: CASSARPRNTEAFF

d_call: TRBD2
v_call: TRBV11-2
clone_size: .
j_call: TRBJ2-1
cdr3_nt: TGTGCCAGCAGCTGGGGGGGCGGGAGGTCCTACAATGAGCAGTTCTTC
cdr3_aa: CASSWGGGRSYNEQFF

d_call: .
v_call: TRBV27
clone_size: .
j_call: TRBJ2-5
cdr3_nt: TGTGCCAGCAGTTCCCGGCCCGGGGAGAGGACCCAGTACTTC
cdr3_aa: CASSSRPGERTQYF

d_call: .
v_call: TRBV6-1
clone_size: .
j_call: TRBJ1-2
cdr3_nt: TGTGCCAGCAGTGAAGTCGGCCTCCTAATGCTCTATGGCTACACCTTC
cdr3_aa: CASSEVGLLMLYGYTF

d_call: TRBD1
v_call: TRBV18
clone_size: .
j_call: TRBJ2-7
cdr3_nt: TGTGCCAGCTCACTCCGGACAGGGTCCATGGGGGATCCGTACGAGCAGTACTTC
cdr3_aa: CASSLRTGSMGDPYEQYF

d_call: TRBD2
v_call: TRBV10-3
clone_size: .
j_call: TRBJ2-1
cdr3_nt: TGTGCCATCTCTGGGGCTAGCGGGGAGGTCTCCTACAATGAGCAGTTCTTC
cdr3_aa: CAISGASGEVSYNEQFF

d_call: TRBD2
v_call: TRBV24-1
clone_size: .
j_call: TRBJ2-1
cdr3_nt: TGTGCCACCAGTGATAGCGGGAGTATCACCTACAATGAGCAGTTCTTC
cdr3_aa: CATSDSGSITYNEQFF

d_call: .
v_call: TRBV5-4
clone_size: once
j_call: TRBJ2-3
cdr3_nt: TGTGCCAGCAGCACTTCACTAGGCACAGATACGCAGTATTTT
cdr3_aa: CASSTSLGTDTQYF

d_call: .
v_call: TRBV19
clone_size: once
j_call: TRBJ1-5
cdr3_nt: TGTGCCAGTAGAGGCGGACAGACCCATCAGCCCCAGCATTTT
cdr3_aa: CASRGGQTHQPQHF

d_call: TRBD2
v_call: TRBV10-1
clone_size: once
j_call: TRBJ2-2
cdr3_nt: TGCGCCAGCAGGCCGGGACTAGCGGGACCCAACACCGGGGAGCTGTTTTTT
cdr3_aa: CASRPGLAGPNTGELFF

d_call: .
v_call: TRBV25-1
clone_size: .
j_call: TRBJ2-5
cdr3_nt: TGTGCCAGCAGTGAATCCCCGGCCCAAGAGACCCAGTACTTC
cdr3_aa: CASSESPAQETQYF

d_call: TRBD1
v_call: TRBV11-2
clone_size: .
j_call: TRBJ1-1
cdr3_nt: TGTGCCAGCAGCTTAGATCCAGGACAGGGACTGGGGGCTTTCTTT
cdr3_aa: CASSLDPGQGLGAFF

d_call: .
v_call: TRBV3-1/TRBV3-2
clone_size: .
j_call: TRBJ1-2
cdr3_nt: TGTGCCAGCAGCCAAGGGCCGTCGGGCTATGGCTACACCTTC
cdr3_aa: CASSQGPSGYGYTF

d_call: .
v_call: TRBV28
clone_size: .
j_call: TRBJ2-3
cdr3_nt: TGTGCCAGCGCGTCACCTGGGCAGGGCAAGCCAGATACGCAGTATTTT
cdr3_aa: CASASPGQGKPDTQYF

d_call: .
v_call: TRBV9
clone_size: .
j_call: TRBJ2-6
cdr3_nt: TGTGCCAGCAGCGTAGGAGGTTCTGGGGCCAACGTCCTGACTTTC
cdr3_aa: CASSVGGSGANVLTF